These T cell receptor beta chains were read from a single sample in a study of OX40 agonist ivuxolimab in advanced cancers. The data were produced by immunoSEQ multiplex PCR, yet TCRdb's version contains in-frame clones alone and is incomplete. This table holds roughly 69,000 clones, 91% found once. The sample consisted of CD4+ or CD8+ T cells sorted from blood, taken in a trial of the OX40 agonist ivuxolimab. These receptors were collected from an adult with an advanced solid tumor such as melanoma, head and neck, liver or kidney cancer. Each CDR3 is given with its conserved first and last residue. D genes are given only for firm matches. Rows may omit the clone size; those that give it use once, few, many or a size class.

J | size | D | V | DNA | CDR3
TRBJ2-3 | once | . | TRBV5-1 | TGCGCCAGCCGCCAAGCGCCGGGCCCAGATACGCAGTATTTT | CASRQAPGPDTQYF
TRBJ1-4 | . | . | TRBV18 | TGTGCCAGCTCACCTTTTGAGCCGAATGAAAAACTGTTTTTT | CASSPFEPNEKLFF
TRBJ2-1 | . | . | TRBV27 | TGTGCCAGCAGTTTATCCGTCCCAGGGGCTGGTTTCAATGAGCAGTTCTTC | CASSLSVPGAGFNEQFF
TRBJ2-3 | . | . | TRBV16 | TGTGCCAGCAGCCTGGGGGGATCCACAGATACGCAGTATTTT | CASSLGGSTDTQYF
TRBJ1-1 | few | . | TRBV29-1 | TGCAGCGTTCAAGAGGGGAGGGGGTCTGCTTTCTTT | CSVQEGRGSAFF
TRBJ1-2 | . | . | TRBV15 | TGTGCCACCAGCAGGGAGGCAGACTATGGCTACACCTTC | CATSREADYGYTF
TRBJ2-7 | . | . | TRBV19 | TGTGCCAGTAGTACGACAGATAGCTCCTACGAGCAGTACTTC | CASSTTDSSYEQYF
TRBJ2-3 | . | TRBD2 | TRBV7-9 | TGTGCCAGCAGCTTAGAAAGGTCTAGCGGTACAGATACGCAGTATTTT | CASSLERSSGTDTQYF
TRBJ1-6 | . | . | TRBV28 | TGTGCCAGCAGTTTATTACGGGGGGGTTCACCCCTCCACTTT | CASSLLRGGSPLHF
TRBJ1-5 | . | TRBD1 | TRBV7-8 | TGTGCCAGCAGCTCCACAGGGGGTAACAATCAGCCCCAGCATTTT | CASSSTGGNNQPQHF
TRBJ1-5 | . | . | TRBV10-2 | TGCGCCAGCAGTGCGGCCCTTAGCAATCAGCCCCAGCATTTT | CASSAALSNQPQHF
TRBJ1-1 | . | . | TRBV6-5 | TGTGCCAGCAGTTCAGAGTATGAAGCTTTCTTT | CASSSEYEAFF
TRBJ2-1 | . | . | TRBV7-6 | TGTGCCAGCAGCTCCAGTACTGAGGGGGATGAGCAGTTCTTC | CASSSSTEGDEQFF
TRBJ1-1 | once | . | TRBV11-3 | TGTGCCAGCAGCTTAGGGGGACTGAACACTGAAGCTTTCTTT | CASSLGGLNTEAFF
TRBJ2-3 | . | . | TRBV6-5 | TGTGCCAGCAGCCGGGGGTTCGGCACAGATACGCAGTATTTT | CASSRGFGTDTQYF
TRBJ2-7 | . | TRBD1 | TRBV6-6 | TGTGCCAGCAGTAAAACCGGGACAGGGGTCTACGAGCAGTACTTC | CASSKTGTGVYEQYF
TRBJ2-2 | once | . | TRBV11-3 | TGTGCCAGCACCGGAGTGTTCACCGGGGAGCTGTTTTTT | CASTGVFTGELFF
TRBJ2-2 | . | . | TRBV2 | TGTGCCAGCAAGGGACGCCTGAACACCGGGGAGCTGTTTTTT | CASKGRLNTGELFF
TRBJ2-5 | . | TRBD2 | TRBV2 | TGTGCCAGCAGTGAATGGTCTAGCGGGGGGAAGGAGACCCAGTACTTC | CASSEWSSGGKETQYF
TRBJ1-1 | . | . | TRBV19 | TGTGCCAGTAGTATAGGGGGGCCATATGAAGCTTTCTTT | CASSIGGPYEAFF
TRBJ2-2 | . | . | TRBV30 | TGTGCCTGGAGTGCGGTTGACACCGGGGAGCTGTTTTTT | CAWSAVDTGELFF
TRBJ2-1 | . | . | TRBV7-9 | TGTGCCAGCAGTACGGGCCAACCGAACAATGAGCAGTTCTTC | CASSTGQPNNEQFF
TRBJ1-1 | . | . | TRBV6-1 | TGTGCCGGAACTCCCCGCGGGGGGTTGAACACTGAAGCTTTCTTT | CAGTPRGGLNTEAFF
TRBJ1-4 | once | . | TRBV5-1 | TGCGCCAGCAGCTTGGACAGGGAAGGCGAAAAACTGTTTTTT | CASSLDREGEKLFF
TRBJ2-7 | . | . | TRBV25-1 | TGTGCCAGCAGTCAAGCCGCCGGGACGGCCAGCTACGAGCAGTACTTC | CASSQAAGTASYEQYF
TRBJ1-3 | . | TRBD1 | TRBV7-8 | TGTGCCAGCAGCTTGCCCCCCAACCGTGCCAGGGGGATAACTGGAAACACCATATATTTT | CASSLPPNRARGITGNTIYF
TRBJ1-2 | . | . | TRBV6-1 | TGTGCCAGCAGAATACAGGGAAATGGTGGCTACACCTTC | CASRIQGNGGYTF
TRBJ1-6 | . | . | TRBV6-1 | TGTGCCAGCATCGTCGGGAATAATTCACCCCTCCACTTT | CASIVGNNSPLHF
TRBJ1-5 | . | TRBD1 | TRBV27 | TGTGCCAGCAGTTTATATGTCGGGACAGGGGGCAGGCAGCCCCAGCATTTT | CASSLYVGTGGRQPQHF
TRBJ2-7 | . | . | TRBV18 | TGTGCCAGCTCACCAGACCGGACCCCGGACTACGAGCAGTACTTC | CASSPDRTPDYEQYF
TRBJ2-5 | . | . | TRBV18 | TGTGCCAGCTCACCACCTAGCGGAAGAGAGACCCAGTACTTC | CASSPPSGRETQYF
TRBJ2-7 | . | TRBD2 | TRBV6-4 | TGTGCCAGCAGTAGGACTAGCGACACGGGGGAGCAGTACTTC | CASSRTSDTGEQYF
TRBJ1-2 | once | TRBD1 | TRBV2 | TGTGCCAGCAAAGGACAGGGGTTCGGGTATGGCTACACCTTC | CASKGQGFGYGYTF
TRBJ1-2 | . | . | TRBV7-2 | TGTGCCAGCAGCTTACCAGGGATCGGGGGCTACACCTTC | CASSLPGIGGYTF
TRBJ2-5 | . | . | TRBV19 | TGTGCCAGTAGTACCCCGGGGGAGACCCAGTACTTC | CASSTPGETQYF
TRBJ2-7 | . | TRBD2 | TRBV6-6 | TGTGCCAGTAAAGGAGGCGGGAGCGGCTACGAGCAGTACTTC | CASKGGGSGYEQYF
TRBJ2-5 | . | TRBD1 | TRBV2 | TGTGCCATCAGGGACAGCCAAGAGACCCAGTACTTC | CAIRDSQETQYF
TRBJ1-2 | . | . | TRBV29-1 | TGCAGCGTCGGGACCGACCTTTCAACTAACTATGGCTACACCTTC | CSVGTDLSTNYGYTF
TRBJ1-1 | . | . | TRBV11-2 | TGTGCCAGCAGCCCCGGAAGAGGGATGAACACTGAAGCTTTCTTT | CASSPGRGMNTEAFF
TRBJ1-1 | . | . | TRBV4-2 | TGTGCCAGCAGCCGCCTGGGTGATGCCACTGAAGCTTTCTTT | CASSRLGDATEAFF
TRBJ2-7 | . | . | TRBV27 | TGTGCCAGCAGTCCCGGGCGGGGACCGGTGTACGAGCAGTACTTC | CASSPGRGPVYEQYF
TRBJ2-7 | . | . | TRBV6-1 | TGTGCCAGCAGTGAAATTTCCCCAACCTACGAGCAGTACTTC | CASSEISPTYEQYF
TRBJ2-7 | . | . | TRBV5-1 | TGCGCCAGCAGCTTGGCGTCAGGGATAGAGCAGTACTTC | CASSLASGIEQYF
TRBJ2-3 | . | TRBD2 | TRBV9 | TGTGCCAGCAGCGTGGGGACTAGCGGGGGCCCCCCTCGAGATACGCAGTATTTT | CASSVGTSGGPPRDTQYF
TRBJ2-2 | . | TRBD2 | TRBV11-3 | TGTGCCAGCAGCCCAGGGACTAGCGCTAACACCGGGGAGCTGTTTTTT | CASSPGTSANTGELFF
TRBJ1-4 | . | . | TRBV6-6 | TGTGCCAGCAGTTCACCGTCAGGAGCAACTAATGAAAAACTGTTTTTT | CASSSPSGATNEKLFF
TRBJ1-2 | . | TRBD1 | TRBV5-6 | TGTGCCAGCAGCCCACCGGGACAGGGAGGCGACTATGGCTACACCTTC | CASSPPGQGGDYGYTF
TRBJ1-3 | . | . | TRBV13 | TGTGCCAGCAGCTCCCGGACCGAAGGATGGTACACCATATATTTT | CASSSRTEGWYTIYF
TRBJ2-2 | . | TRBD2 | TRBV2 | TGTGCCAGCAGCGAGCGGGATAGTACCGGGGAGCTGTTTTTT | CASSERDSTGELFF
TRBJ2-7 | . | TRBD1 | TRBV9 | TGTGCCAGCAGCGTAGATATGGACAGGGAGCAGTACTTC | CASSVDMDREQYF
TRBJ2-3 | . | TRBD2 | TRBV2 | TGTGCCAGCAGTACTAGCGGGGGCCGCACAGATACGCAGTATTTT | CASSTSGGRTDTQYF
TRBJ1-5 | . | . | TRBV13 | TGTGCCAGCAGCTTAGGCCAGGACAATCAGCCCCAGCATTTT | CASSLGQDNQPQHF
TRBJ2-4 | . | . | TRBV7-9 | TGTGCCAGCAGCCTGTCGGACGCTTCAGGGAACATTCAGTACTTC | CASSLSDASGNIQYF